A single sample gave rise to the 14 T cell receptor beta chains below, sequenced in a study of early T cells in non-severe SARS-CoV-2 infection. TCRdb independently ran MiXCR on the 5' RACE reads; one entry per CDR3 protein. The sample has more than 50,000 distinct CDR3 sequences, over 9.5% seen once. This specimen was whole blood, taken at baseline. These receptors were collected from an adult who was a healthcare worker with PCR-confirmed SARS-CoV-2 infection or an uninfected control (not recorded which).

The table lists this clonotype with a few counts. The rearrangement uses TRBV28 and TRBJ2-3; 9 bases are a match to TRBD2. Trimming cost V 3 bases and J 1 base; bases outside gene matches: 2. The germline V gene has CDR1 MDHEN and CDR2 SYDVKM. The length of the CDR3 is 15 residues. The DNA for the CDR3 is TGTGCCAGCAGTTTTAGCGGGAGTGGCACAGATACGCAGTATTTT. It translates to CASSFSGSGTDTQYF.

This clonotype has more than one count but fewer than ten. The DNA for the CDR3 is TGTGCCAGCAGTCCCCGTGTCAAGCGGGATTTCCCCTACAATGAGCAGTTCTTC. Its protein product is CASSPRVKRDFPYNEQFF. This chain uses TRBV28 with TRBJ2-1, with 7 nucleotides matching TRBD2. With V trimmed by 5 bases and J by 2 bases, 15 bases remained unmatched. Germline lookup yields CDR1 MDHEN and CDR2 SYDVKM. There are 18 residues in the CDR3.

This clonotype has at least ten counts. CDR3 DNA: TGCGCCAGCAGCTCGGGACTAGGGGGCACCGGGGAGCTGTTTTTT. Translation gives CASSSGLGGTGELFF. The chain links TRBV5-1 to TRBJ2-2; 8 nucleotides line up with TRBD2. This CDR3 contains 15 residues. Germline V gene lookup returns CDR1 SGHRS and CDR2 YFSETQ. V shed 3 bases, J shed 4 bases, and the junction held 5 bases outside the gene matches.

The chain couples TRBV18 to TRBJ1-2; D ambiguous. The germline V and J ends were trimmed by 2 bases and 8 bases, with 18 bases remaining between them. The CDR3 has 15 amino acids. CDR1 and CDR2 from the germline V gene are KGHSH and LQKENI. The chain's CDR3 is CASSPVFGILRGYTF. In DNA form, the CDR3 reads TGTGCCAGCTCACCAGTCTTCGGCATTCTTCGAGGCTACACCTTC. Full variable domain (outside the CDR3, taken from reference TRBV18 and TRBJ1-2): NAGVMQNPRHLVRRRGQEARLRCSPMKGHSHVYWYRQLPEEGLKFMVYLQKENIIDESGMPKERFSAEFPKEGPSILRIQQVVRGDSAAYFCASSPVFGILRGYTFGSGTRLTVV.

The rearrangement links TRBV6-2 or TRBV6-3 to TRBJ2-5, with 10 bases aligning to TRBD2. From germline, CDR1 is MNHEY and CDR2 SVGEGT. CDR3 length: 16 residues. With 5 bases clipped from V and 4 bases from J, the junction kept 10 bases outside the gene matches. The CDR3 DNA reads TGTGCCAGCAGTCTCGGGGGACTAGCGAGAGGAGAGACCCAGTACTTC. This codes for CASSLGGLARGETQYF.

This clonotype has a handful of counts. This chain joins TRBV29-1 and TRBJ2-5; 7 bases line up with TRBD1. The ends lost 4 bases at V and 1 base at J; junction bases unmatched: 0. The germline CDR1 and CDR2 sequences are SQVTM and ANQGSEA. This CDR3 is 12 amino acids long. This chain's CDR3 is CSVGDSQETQYF. CDR3 nucleotides: TGCAGCGTTGGGGACAGCCAAGAGACCCAGTACTTC.

The chain links TRBV12-3 or TRBV12-4 to TRBJ2-6; D not resolved. V was shortened by 5 bases and J by 13 bases, with 12 bases between the two germline ends. The CDR3 runs to 12 residues. As DNA, the CDR3 is TGTGCCAGCAGTCCAGATGAGGCGGTCCTGACTTTC. As protein: CASSPDEAVLTF.

V is TRBV28 and J is TRBJ1-2; unclear D gene. Trimming stripped 5 bases from V and 7 bases from J, with 26 bases between. Germline CDR1 and CDR2: MDHEN and SYDVKM. The CDR3 totals 17 residues. CDR3 nucleotide sequence: TGTGCCAGCAGTCCCCAAAGCAGGAACTTAAAAAGGATTGGCTACACCTTC. Protein sequence: CASSPQSRNLKRIGYTF.

This clonotype was seen only a few times. The V and J genes are TRBV6-1 and TRBJ1-5; D possibly corresponds to TRBD1 (5 bases). The CDR3 is made up of 16 amino acids. Trimming removed 0 bases at V and 6 bases at J, with 15 bases between. Germline CDR1 reads MNHNS; CDR2 reads SASEGT. CDR3 DNA sequence: TGTGCCAGCAGTGAAGCGCTCGGCAGGGTCGGTCAGCCCCAGCATTTT. This encodes CASSEALGRVGQPQHF.

This clonotype was recorded at least ten times. The rearrangement joins TRBV28 to TRBJ2-1; no clear D. Germline CDR1 MDHEN, CDR2 SYDVKM. Between the trimmed V and J ends, which lost 8 bases and 5 bases, there was a span of 19 bases. The CDR3 is 15 residues long. CDR3 sequence (DNA): TGTGCCAGCGGCCCCACCACAGTTATGAACAATGAGCAGTTCTTC. Protein product: CASGPTTVMNNEQFF.

The gene calls are TRBV9 and TRBJ1-2; D is perhaps TRBD1 (6 bases). The CDR3 loop spans 13 amino acids. V shed 4 bases and J shed 4 bases, with 11 bases lying between them. Germline CDR1 and CDR2: SGDLS and YYNGEE. The CDR3 DNA reads as TGTGCCAGCAGCATGACAGGCGCCTATGGCTACACCTTC. Translated, it gives CASSMTGAYGYTF.

This clonotype was counted a few times. The J gene is TRBJ2-5, the V gene TRBV11-2; D perhaps matches TRBD2 (5 bases). The CDR3 runs to 13 residues. Germline-derived CDR1 and CDR2 are SGHAT and FQNNGV. The V and J ends lost 8 bases and 1 base respectively, with 11 bases between them. DNA of the CDR3: TGTGCCAGCTCTTCGGGAACCCAAGAGACCCAGTACTTC. Its translation: CASSSGTQETQYF.

This clonotype has just a few counts. The rearrangement joins TRBV29-1 to TRBJ1-1, with D perhaps matching TRBD1 (6 bases). Trimming cost V 7 bases and J 4 bases, with 19 bases left between them. Germline loops: CDR1 SQVTM, CDR2 ANQGSEA. The CDR3 sequence is 14 residues long. Here the CDR3 reads CSASFREGGTEAFF. CDR3 nucleotide sequence: TGCAGCGCCAGCTTCAGGGAAGGGGGCACTGAAGCTTTCTTT.

The chain combines TRBV5-1 with TRBJ2-4, with D perhaps matching TRBD1 or TRBD2 (5 bases each). V was shortened by 2 bases and J by 8 bases, with 20 bases between the two germline ends. This CDR3 region has 16 residues. CDR1 is SGHRS, CDR2 YFSETQ, per germline. CDR3 DNA sequence: TGCGCCAGCAGCTTAGATCCGGGACCCCGGGACGACATTCAGTACTTC. This encodes CASSLDPGPRDDIQYF.